This T cell receptor (beta chain) was profiled in a study of cytomegalovirus exposure and HLA in healthy donors (dated by TCRdb to between 2016 and 2019). Looking at the study overall: An earlier analysis of 587 of the donors reported 250 to 300 Gb of sequence data and 95 million to 140 million unique TCR beta sequences obtained from around 170 million T cells. Approximately 300 gigabases of sequencing data and roughly 80 million unique TCR sequences made up an early release that covered 500 to 650 HLA-typed donors. Among the roughly 410 genotyped donors, approximately 81% belonged to the genetic ancestry cluster associated with self-reported Caucasian donors. The study aimed to test whether signatures of past pathogen exposure could be identified by cataloging public T cell receptors. The T cell repertoires of around 670 subjects were profiled by immunosequencing and related to cytomegalovirus serostatus. Along with the approximately 650-subject first cohort, a separate validation cohort of over a hundred different subjects was used. High-throughput TCR immunosequencing, statistical association of individual TCRs with disease status, and machine learning were combined to predict cytomegalovirus infection status. To study patterns of TCR occurrence, a later analysis re-analyzed previously published TCR beta repertoires from 700 or so donors and added high-resolution HLA genotyping. In the later analysis, no new phenotypic data were used to find candidate immune exposures; instead, reliance was placed on TCR beta sequences and their occurrence across donors. An earlier analysis of roughly 600 of the donors used high-throughput TCR beta sequencing to judge whether each TCR beta V gene segment behaved as functional or pseudogenic. Donor age, sex, ethnicity and CMV serostatus were collected together with the repertoire data. In a later genetic analysis, genome-wide SNP genotypes for about 55% of the roughly 670 donors were used, and that subset was treated as a discovery cohort. Every repertoire in the discovery cohort had been generated on one and the same sequencing platform. HLA typing covered class I and class II loci at four-digit resolution. Typing coverage varied by locus: about 629-640 donors for A, B, C, DRB1 and DQB1; roughly 520 for DQA1; about 570 for DPA1; roughly 450 for DPB1. Because of strong linkage in the cohort, roughly five DR-DQ haplotypes were treated as single units for association and clustering. On average, 235,054 unique TCR beta nucleotide sequences were sequenced per donor among about 400 genotyped donors of the cohort, with roughly 18% of those sequences being non-productive. Summary of the overall study and its limitations: Sequencing depth was assumed to be roughly uniform across donors in the presence/absence analyses, though that assumption may not hold. A cluster of highly shared sequence variants was judged likely to represent a technical artifact of the sequencing pipeline. The study gave a list of over 150 TCR beta chains associated with cytomegalovirus. Only TCR beta chains were sequenced in this cohort, and the absence of alpha or paired-chain data limited detectable features. A later analysis reported that several top co-occurrence clusters appeared linked to parvovirus B19, influenza, CMV and Epstein-Barr virus. Because HLA typing was unavailable for some donors at each locus, only the typed subset was used in association tests. In a later analysis, HLA-associated TCR beta chains were found to be more clonally expanded and to have lower generation probabilities than equally common non-associated chains. Correlated functional status among segregating V segments might be attributable to linkage disequilibrium, but an unknown experimental factor could not be ruled out. The earlier analysis of about 600 of the donors excluded roughly 16 rarely observed V segments, including chromosome 9 orphons, because counts were too low. When HLA alleles, especially DR and DQ, strongly co-occurred, TCR associations were difficult to assign to individual alleles. While some public TCRs were present in many individuals, most TCR sequences turned up only very rarely across donors. In vitro tests confirmed that a few of the cytomegalovirus-associated TCR beta chains recognize cytomegalovirus antigens. Cytomegalovirus status was reported to be diagnosed by the classifier with high specificity and sensitivity in both the original and validation cohorts. According to a later analysis, TCR association rates differed among HLA loci, with DRB1 alleles showing the most associated TCRs and HLA-C alleles showing the fewest. A later genetic analysis associated a missense DCLRE1C variant with V-gene and J-gene trimming of TCR beta chains, and an independent cohort replicated the association. In a later genetic analysis, fewer N-insertions in productive TCRs were reported among donors in an Asian-associated ancestry cluster than the approximately 710-donor mean. Specific HLA alleles were associated with some 15,000 TCR beta sequences at a false discovery rate of 0.05 in a later analysis. An earlier analysis of around 600 of the donors showed that most TCR beta V segments appeared in productive rearrangements either about 90% or about 30% of the time, which broadly matched IMGT annotations. For the cohort, immune exposure information was limited to CMV serostatus. The 87-base-pair reads could not distinguish some IMGT-functional V segments, including TRBV6-2 and TRBV6-3, so those segments were excluded. In a later analysis, most CMV-associated TCR beta chains were found to appear HLA-restricted, with HLA associations seemingly driven largely by CMV exposure. The authors suggested that the approach could potentially be extended to other disease states and immunological phenotypes. A further reported finding was that TCR beta sequences accurately predicted the HLA-A and HLA-B alleles for most subjects in the first cohort.

On this clone itself: Its antigen remains unidentified. Per-nucleotide qualities are absent, and no much larger clonotype sits a single base away.

The library came from the immunoSEQ multiplex PCR assay. For the multiplex PCR, a mixture combining 60 forward primers for TCR Vbeta segments and 13 reverse primers for TCR Jbeta segments was used. The CDR3 region of rearranged TCR beta genes was amplified from genomic DNA by a multiplex PCR assay. On the Illumina HiSeq System, the amplified TCR beta libraries were sequenced as 87-base-pair reads. As for the original processing: A later analysis counted around 72 million unique TCR beta chains across the 550 to 750 repertoires, and 10 million to 11 million of these chains were shared by at least two donors. Raw reads were error-corrected and collapsed into unique sequences by a nearest-neighbor algorithm in which closely related sequences were merged to remove PCR and sequencing errors. V, D and J gene segments were assigned by aligning CDR3 sequences to IMGT reference sequences. Each retained sequence needed at least a six-nucleotide match to both a V gene segment and a J gene segment. A rearrangement was called productive if the CDR3 had no stop codons and remained in frame with V and J, and every other rearrangement was called non-productive. CDR3 was defined according to IMGT convention as the region running from the second conserved V-encoded cysteine to the conserved J-encoded phenylalanine. In an earlier analysis of around 600 of the donors, sequences lacking an unambiguous match to a single V gene segment were excluded. In an earlier analysis of some 590 of the donors, a V segment was called functional when productive rearrangements were above 56.7%, and segregating when the standard deviation between donors exceeded 5%. A statistical classification framework was built for diagnosing cytomegalovirus status from the catalog of TCR beta chain sequences. In a later analysis, TCR nucleotide sequences were compared against IMGT/GENE-DB human TR gene sequences so that V and J genes could be assigned. In a later analysis, CDR3 sequences and most-parsimonious VDJ recombination scenarios were assigned using the TCRdist pipeline. In a later analysis, each TCR beta chain was defined by its CDR3 amino acid sequence together with its V-gene family, and reads lacking a unique V-gene family were excluded. In a later analysis, fewer than 650 highly shared, low-generation-probability nucleotide sequences were removed to address suspected cross-contamination and a sequencing artifact. In a later analysis, a clonal expansion index was calculated for each public chain from normalized within-repertoire ranks of inferred template counts. Generation probabilities in a later analysis came from a VDJ recombination model fitted to out-of-frame rearrangements, and those results were checked against IGoR. In a later analysis, TCR-TCR, TCR-HLA and TCR-CMV co-occurrence was scored with hypergeometric tests, and a repertoire-size bias correction was applied to TCR pairs. To estimate false discovery rates, a later analysis permuted the HLA or CMV assignments 20 times. In a later analysis, co-occurring TCRs were grouped using DBSCAN, and TCRdist sequence similarity was added for clustering within HLA-allele-positive subsets. Repertoires with fewer than 30,000 or more than 120,000 public chains were left out of co-occurrence clustering, as were five repertoires with anomalous nucleotide sharing. TCRdb re-hosts the immuneACCESS table, in-frame sequences only. Its copies lack some clones; in the studies checked, an unresolved V gene accounts for under half of them, and the cause for the rest is not known. The DNA gave D and trimming, while V, J and clone size come from that table. The sample table contains about 280,000 clones; only one count was recorded for 85% to 90% of them. About 2% of the sample goes to the ten largest clones.

From its cysteine to its phenylalanine, the CDR3 spans 14 amino acids. This entry keeps only the CDR3 DNA: 42 bases, framed from base 1. Trimming accounts for 4 bases at V and 7 bases at J, while the number of junction bases matched to no gene is 7. CDR1 and CDR2 (SGHNT, YYREEE) derive from the germline V gene (reference sequence). The cohort comprised some 700 healthy bone marrow donors. At the time of sampling, every cohort member was nominally healthy, though immune exposures that went unrecorded were likely present. The donor was CMV seronegative and belonged to the group of 352 seronegative cohort members. Each donor provided a peripheral blood sample, and peripheral blood mononuclear cells were used for TCR beta sequencing. The Qiagen DNeasy Blood Extraction Kit was used to extract genomic DNA from the blood cell samples.

This receptor was identified in a woman aged 18-30 years in good health and CMV-seronegative. The sequencing input was PBMCs. Recombination connected TRBV5-4 to TRBJ1-4; 7 middle bases align to TRBD1. The CDR3 protein is CASSRDRQGEKLFF. The DNA sequence is as follows: TGTGCCAGCAGCCGAGACCGACAGGGTGAAAAACTGTTTTTT.